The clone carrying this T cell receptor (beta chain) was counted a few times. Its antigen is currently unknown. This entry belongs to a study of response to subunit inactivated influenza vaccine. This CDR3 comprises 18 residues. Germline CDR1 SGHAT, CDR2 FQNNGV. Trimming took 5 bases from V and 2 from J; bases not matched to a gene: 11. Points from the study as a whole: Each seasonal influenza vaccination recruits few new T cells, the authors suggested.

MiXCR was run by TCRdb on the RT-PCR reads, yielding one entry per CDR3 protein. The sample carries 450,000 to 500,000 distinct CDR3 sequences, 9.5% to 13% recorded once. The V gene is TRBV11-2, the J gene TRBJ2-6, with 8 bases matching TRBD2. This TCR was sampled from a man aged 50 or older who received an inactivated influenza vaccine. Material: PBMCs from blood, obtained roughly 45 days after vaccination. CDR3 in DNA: TGTGCCAGCAGCCCTCTTCGGTCGGGGGGGCCTGGGGCCAACGTCCTGACTTTC. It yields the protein CASSPLRSGGPGANVLTF.